One and the same sample provided the 16 T cell receptor beta chains below, sequenced in a study of vaccination effects on CD4 cells after COVID-19. Expansion with viral peptide pools was applied to antigen-specific CD4+ T cells by the ViraFEST assay prior to sequencing. CD4+ T cells were isolated after nine to ten days of culture. People in the vaccine group had not been infected with SARS-CoV-2 before, and their nucleocapsid antibodies were negative. Their specific antigens are unknown. Assay used: immunoSEQ multiplex PCR; TCRdb lists only in-frame clones, some missing. The sample holds 70,000 or so clones, around 79% seen once. Sequencing was performed on CD4+ T cells from PBMCs cultured with SARS-CoV-2 spike peptides, taken before COVID-19 vaccination. The source is a human donor who received a COVID-19 vaccine.

This rearrangement joins TRBV6-6 to TRBJ2-5, with TRBD1 matching 7 bases. In germline, CDR1 is MNHNY, CDR2 SVGAGI (reference sequence). The CDR3 length is 16 residues. V shed 1 base and J 5 bases; nucleotides not matched to a gene: 10. In nucleotides, the CDR3 is TGTGCCAGCAGTTACTGGAACAGGGGCGTAGGGGAGACCCAGTACTTC. This encodes CASSYWNRGVGETQYF.

This chain joins TRBV7-9 and TRBJ2-3; D is unresolved. V was trimmed by 4 bases and J by 4 bases, leaving 6 bases between them. The CDR3 sequence is 12 residues long. Germline-derived CDR1 and CDR2 are SEHNR and FQNEAQ (reference sequence). The CDR3 bases are TGTGCCAGCAGCTCTCACTCAGATACGCAGTATTTT. This gives the protein CASSSHSDTQYF.

This rearrangement joins TRBV20-1 to TRBJ2-4; TRBD1 or TRBD2 may be the D gene (6 bases each). V was pared by 3 bases and J by 2 bases, with 17 bases between. The CDR3 covers 16 residues. Germline lookup yields CDR1 DFQATT and CDR2 SNEGSKA (reference sequence). The CDR3 region is CSASNPRGVSKNIQYF. CDR3 nucleotide sequence: TGCAGTGCTAGTAACCCTAGGGGGGTCTCCAAAAACATTCAGTACTTC.

This sequence joins TRBV6-5 and TRBJ2-3, with 8 bases aligning to TRBD2. V shed 4 bases, J shed 0 bases, and the junction held 0 bases outside the gene matches. The CDR3 length is 14 residues. Germline V gives CDR1 MNHEY, CDR2 SVGAGI. This chain's CDR3 is CASSLAGSTDTQYF. The CDR3 region has the DNA TGTGCCAGCAGTTTAGCGGGGAGCACAGATACGCAGTATTTT.

This chain joins TRBV4-2 and TRBJ2-7; 7 positions agree with TRBD2. Germline trimming cut 0 bases from V and 2 bases from J; bases unmatched to any gene: 4. Germline V lookup: CDR1 LGHNA, CDR2 YNFKEQ. The CDR3 runs 15 residues. The CDR3 is CASSQEGGAPYEQYV. The CDR3 coding sequence is TGTGCCAGCAGCCAAGAGGGAGGGGCACCCTACGAGCAGTACGTC.

The CDR3 DNA follows: TGTGCCAGCAGCTTAGCGGGCCAGCCCCAGCATTTT. This gives the protein CASSLAGQPQHF. The rearrangement links TRBV7-8 to TRBJ1-5; D is unresolved. The CDR3 spans 12 residues. Germline values: CDR1 SGHVS, CDR2 FQNEAQ. V lost 0 bases and J 7 bases, leaving 4 bases between the germline ends.

This clone was counted once. V gene TRBV6-2 or TRBV6-3 combines with J gene TRBJ2-5; D is undetermined. Germline CDR1 reads MNHEY; CDR2 reads SVGEGT. Trimming cost V 0 bases and J 5 bases, with 4 bases left between them. The CDR3 has 12 residues. Written as DNA, the CDR3 is TGTGCCAGCAGTTACTCGTCGGAGACCCAGTACTTC. Its translation is CASSYSSETQYF.

The gene calls are TRBV2 and TRBJ1-1, with unresolved D. CDR1 is SNHLY, CDR2 FYNNEI, per germline. V lost 7 bases to trimming and J lost 1 base, with 10 bases between them. This CDR3 spans 13 amino acids. The CDR3 sequence is CASNLGQNTEAFF. CDR3 sequence (DNA): TGTGCCAGCAATTTGGGCCAGAACACTGAAGCTTTCTTT.

This rearrangement joins TRBV5-8 to TRBJ2-5, with 11 bases fitting TRBD2. The V gene end was trimmed by 0 bases and the J gene end by 1 base; junction bases not matched to a gene: 5. The CDR3 length is 17 residues. Germline CDR1 reads SGHTS; CDR2 reads YDEGEE. The CDR3, as DNA: TGTGCCAGCAGCTTGGGTCGACTAGCGGGGAGCCAAGAGACCCAGTACTTC. Translation gives CASSLGRLAGSQETQYF. Using reference TRBV5-8 and TRBJ2-5 for the parts outside the CDR3, the full variable domain is EAGVTQSPTHLIKTRGQQATLRCSPISGHTSVYWYQQALGLGLQFLLWYDEGEERNRGNFPPRFSGRQFPNYSSELNVNALELEDSALYLCASSLGRLAGSQETQYFGPGTRLLVL.

J is TRBJ2-5 and V is TRBV2; a weak D match, TRBD2 (6 bases). The CDR3 covers 13 residues. Germline assignment: CDR1 SNHLY and CDR2 FYNNEI. The V end was cut by 6 bases, the J end by 4 bases, with 12 bases between. CDR3 in amino acids: CASRSGTLETQYF. DNA for the CDR3: TGTGCCAGCAGATCCGGGACTCTAGAGACCCAGTACTTC.

This clone was picked up a small number of times. V gene TRBV9 combines with J gene TRBJ2-3; a possible D gene is TRBD1 (6 bases). Trimming pared 5 bases from V and 2 bases from J, leaving 30 bases between. The CDR3 runs to 20 residues. Germline V lookup: CDR1 SGDLS, CDR2 YYNGEE. The CDR3 reads CASSPQTPTHGTPHTDTQYF. The CDR3 nucleotides are TGTGCCAGCAGTCCCCAAACCCCGACTCACGGGACACCACACACAGATACGCAGTATTTT.

The chain joins TRBV10-3 to TRBJ2-3; D remains ambiguous. The CDR3 loop spans 15 amino acids. V shed 4 bases and J shed 4 bases, with 15 bases lying between them. Germline-derived CDR1 and CDR2 are ENHRY and SYGVKD. CDR3 nucleotides: TGTGCCATCAGTGTCTTCGGTAGACAACCAGATACGCAGTATTTT. Its protein product is CAISVFGRQPDTQYF.

J is TRBJ2-1 and V is TRBV6-2 or TRBV6-3; TRBD1 matches at 10 bases. The V gene end was trimmed by 5 bases and the J gene end by 6 bases; junction bases not matched to a gene: 7. The CDR3 loop spans 15 amino acids. The germline gives CDR1 MNHEY, CDR2 SVGEGT. CDR3 bases: TGTGCCAGCAGTACCCGGAGGACAGGGGGCAATGAGCAGTTCTTC. It specifies CASSTRRTGGNEQFF.

The chain has TRBV5-4 and TRBJ2-5; D gene uncertain. The CDR3 totals 13 residues. Germline CDR1 and CDR2: SGHNT and YYREEE (reference sequence). V lost 0 bases and J lost 1, with 4 bases in between. CDR3: CASSLARQETQYF. CDR3 nucleotides: TGTGCCAGCAGCTTGGCCCGCCAAGAGACCCAGTACTTC.

This chain links TRBV24-1 with TRBJ2-5; possible D gene TRBD1, 5 bases. Germline CDR1 reads KGHDR; CDR2 reads SFDVKD. The CDR3 is 15 residues long. The V and J ends lost 6 bases and 0 bases respectively, with 13 bases between them. This CDR3 reads CATSQTQGNQETQYF. Written as DNA, the CDR3 is TGTGCCACCAGTCAGACTCAGGGTAACCAAGAGACCCAGTACTTC.

V and J are TRBV18 and TRBJ2-1, with 11 bases matching TRBD2. This CDR3 comprises 15 residues. V lost 3 bases and J lost 7; bases outside the gene matches: 5. CDR1 is KGHSH and CDR2 is LQKENI in the germline V gene. The CDR3 DNA is TGTGCCAGCTCACCCTCTAGCGGGGGGATGAATGAGCAGTTCTTC. This sequence encodes CASSPSSGGMNEQFF.